This T cell receptor (beta chain) originates from a study of blood T cell repertoires in COVID-19. V shed 6 bases and J 0 bases; nucleotides not matched to a gene: 7. The CDR3 covers 16 residues. Per the germline V gene, CDR1 is MNHEY and CDR2 is SMNVEV (reference sequence). In the original analysis: The assay estimated nucleated cells by amplifying reference gene primers. Assay: immunoSEQ multiplex PCR; the TCRdb copy retains only in-frame clones and omits some. From that table come the V and J calls and clone size; the DNA was used to work out D and trimming. The sample holds fewer than 20,000 clones, 80% to 90% seen once.

The rearrangement joins TRBV27 to TRBJ1-4; TRBD1 aligns across 7 bases. The sequence derives from a man older than 75 with acute or convalescent COVID-19. The sequenced material came from peripheral blood. CDR3 loop: CASRQGVIATNEKLFF. CDR3 sequence (DNA): TGTGCCAGCAGGCAGGGGGTGATAGCAACTAATGAAAAACTGTTTTTT.